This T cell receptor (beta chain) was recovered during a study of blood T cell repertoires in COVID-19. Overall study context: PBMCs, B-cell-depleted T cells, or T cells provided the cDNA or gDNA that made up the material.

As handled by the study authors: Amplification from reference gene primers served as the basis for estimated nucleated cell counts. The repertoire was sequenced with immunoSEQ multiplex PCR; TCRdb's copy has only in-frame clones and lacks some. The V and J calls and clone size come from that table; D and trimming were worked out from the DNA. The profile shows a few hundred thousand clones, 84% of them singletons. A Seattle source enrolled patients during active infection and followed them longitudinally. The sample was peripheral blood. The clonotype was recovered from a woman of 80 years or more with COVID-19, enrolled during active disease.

CDR3 sequence (DNA): TGTGCCAGTAGTATTCTCCGGTCTGGGGCCAACGTCCTGACTTTC. Translation gives CASSILRSGANVLTF. The J gene is TRBJ2-6, the V gene TRBV19; D not resolved. CDR1 LNHDA and CDR2 SQIVND come from the germline V gene (reference sequence). Trimming removed 3 bases from V and 1 base from J, with 7 bases in between. This CDR3 is built from 15 residues.